This record looks at one TCR beta chain sequence and its context. The repertoire was sequenced with immunoSEQ multiplex PCR; TCRdb's copy has only in-frame clones and lacks some. Of around 110,000 clones detected, 88% appear once; the ten largest clones hold approximately 2.3%. CDR1 is SGHVS, CDR2 FNYEAQ, per germline. This CDR3 is built from 16 residues. Trimming took 5 bases from V and 0 from J, leaving 14 bases between them. This entry belongs to a study of control samples from healthy donors and cancer patients. The sequenced material came from blood. The receptor was isolated from a woman aged 70-85 years in good health. The J gene is TRBJ2-1, the V gene TRBV7-6; D is possibly TRBD2 (6 bases). The CDR3, as DNA: TGTGCCAGCAGCCCGAAAGCGGGTAGCTCCTACAATGAGCAGTTCTTC. This encodes CASSPKAGSSYNEQFF.